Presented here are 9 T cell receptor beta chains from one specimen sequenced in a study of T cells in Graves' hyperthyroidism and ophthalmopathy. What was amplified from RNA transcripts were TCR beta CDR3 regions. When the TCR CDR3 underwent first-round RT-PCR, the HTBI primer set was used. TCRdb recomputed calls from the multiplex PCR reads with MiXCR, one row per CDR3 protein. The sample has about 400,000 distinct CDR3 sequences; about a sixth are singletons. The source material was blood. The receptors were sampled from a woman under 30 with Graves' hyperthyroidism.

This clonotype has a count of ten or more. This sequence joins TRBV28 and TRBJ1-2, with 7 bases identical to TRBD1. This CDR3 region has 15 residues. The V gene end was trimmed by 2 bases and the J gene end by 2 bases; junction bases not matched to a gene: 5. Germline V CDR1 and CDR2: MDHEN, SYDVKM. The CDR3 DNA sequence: TGTGCCAGCAGTTTAACAGGGGCTGGGAACTATGGCTACACCTTC. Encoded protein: CASSLTGAGNYGYTF.

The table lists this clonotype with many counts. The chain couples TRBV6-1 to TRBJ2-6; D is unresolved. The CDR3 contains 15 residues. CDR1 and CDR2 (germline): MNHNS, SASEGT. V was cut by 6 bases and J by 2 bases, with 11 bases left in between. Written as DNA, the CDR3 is TGTGCCAGCAGCGCGTTGAAGACTGGGGCCAACGTCCTGACTTTC. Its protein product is CASSALKTGANVLTF.

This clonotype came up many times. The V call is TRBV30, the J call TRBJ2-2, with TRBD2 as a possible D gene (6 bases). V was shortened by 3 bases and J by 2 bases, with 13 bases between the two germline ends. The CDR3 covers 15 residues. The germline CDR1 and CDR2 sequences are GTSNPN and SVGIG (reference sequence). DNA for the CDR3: TGTGCCTGGAGCCCGCCGGGACTTAACACCGGGGAGCTGTTTTTT. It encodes CAWSPPGLNTGELFF.

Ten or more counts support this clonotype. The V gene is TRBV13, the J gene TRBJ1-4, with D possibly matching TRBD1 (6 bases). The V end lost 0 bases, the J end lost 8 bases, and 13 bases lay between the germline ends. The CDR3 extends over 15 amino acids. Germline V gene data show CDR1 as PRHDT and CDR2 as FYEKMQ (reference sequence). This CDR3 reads CASSLGTGSGEKLFF. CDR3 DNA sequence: TGTGCCAGCAGCTTAGGTACAGGGTCCGGAGAAAAACTGTTTTTT. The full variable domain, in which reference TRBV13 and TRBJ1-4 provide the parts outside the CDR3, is AAGVIQSPRHLIKEKRETATLKCYPIPRHDTVYWYQQGPGQDPQFLISFYEKMQSDKGSIPDRFSAQQFSDYHSELNMSSLELGDSALYFCASSLGTGSGEKLFFGSGTQLSVL.

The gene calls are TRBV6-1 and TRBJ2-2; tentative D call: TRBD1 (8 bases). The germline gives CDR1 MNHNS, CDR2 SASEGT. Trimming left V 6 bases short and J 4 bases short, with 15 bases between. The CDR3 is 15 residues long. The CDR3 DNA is TGTGCCAGCAGAACAGGGGGGGGGGGCACCGGGGAGCTGTTTTTT. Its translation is CASRTGGGGTGELFF.

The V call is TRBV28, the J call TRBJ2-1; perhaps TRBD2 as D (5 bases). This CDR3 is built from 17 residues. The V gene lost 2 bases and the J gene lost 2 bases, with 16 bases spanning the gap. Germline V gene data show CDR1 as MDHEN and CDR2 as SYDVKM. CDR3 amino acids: CASSLGVARTTYNEQFF. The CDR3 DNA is TGTGCCAGCAGTTTAGGGGTAGCGAGGACCACCTACAATGAGCAGTTCTTC.

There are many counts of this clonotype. In DNA, the CDR3 is TGCGCCAGCAGTCTCGGACAGGCCCTCGCCGGAAACACCATATATTTT. Translation gives CASSLGQALAGNTIYF. The chain carries TRBV5-1 and TRBJ1-3, with TRBD1 matching over 7 bases. The CDR3 runs 16 residues. V lost 5 bases, J lost 4 bases, and 12 bases stayed unmatched. Germline assignment: CDR1 SGHRS and CDR2 YFSETQ.

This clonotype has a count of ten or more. CDR3 in amino acids: CSAHRGDTEAFF. The CDR3 DNA is TGCAGTGCTCACAGGGGAGACACTGAAGCTTTCTTT. The rearrangement uses TRBV20-1 and TRBJ1-1; 7 bases match TRBD1. The CDR3 covers 12 residues. Germline loops: CDR1 DFQATT, CDR2 SNEGSKA (reference sequence). V dropped 5 bases and J dropped 3; count of bases not matched to a gene: 3.

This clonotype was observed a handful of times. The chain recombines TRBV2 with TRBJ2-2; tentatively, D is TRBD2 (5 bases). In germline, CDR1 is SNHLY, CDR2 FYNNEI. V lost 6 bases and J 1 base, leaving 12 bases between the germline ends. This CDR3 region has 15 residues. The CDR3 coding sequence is TGTGCCAGCAGAAGCGGCGGAGGGAACACCGGGGAGCTGTTTTTT. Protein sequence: CASRSGGGNTGELFF.